This T cell receptor beta chain is drawn from a study of blood T cell repertoires in COVID-19. Study-level background: COVID-19 samples collected from the United States, Italy and Spain covered acute and convalescent phases. The cDNA or gDNA used as material had been derived from T cells, B-cell-depleted T cells, or PBMCs.

The V gene end was trimmed by 0 bases and the J gene end by 3 bases; junction bases not matched to a gene: 3. The CDR3 covers 15 residues. Germline loops: CDR1 ENHRY, CDR2 SYGVKD. Original data processing: Amplification with reference gene primers provided the estimates of nucleated cell counts. Here immunoSEQ multiplex PCR was the method, and the copy in TCRdb shows in-frame clones only, minus some. V, J and clone size were drawn from that table, and D and trimming were deduced from the DNA. In the table there are about 62,000 clones, 65% to 85% of which are singletons. The sequence was collected from a woman between 50 and 59 years old with active or convalescent COVID-19. The sample taken for sequencing was peripheral blood. The V call is TRBV10-3, the J call TRBJ2-7, with 9 nucleotides matching TRBD2. CDR3 DNA sequence: TGTGCCATCAGTGAGTCGTGGCGGGAGGGCTACGAGCAGTACTTC. Translating it yields CAISESWREGYEQYF.